This TCR beta chain originates from a study of PD-1 blockade in classical Hodgkin lymphoma. Time point given: cycle 4 day 1 (C4D1), after 5 to 7 weeks of nivolumab. Every patient relapsed after autologous stem cell transplantation, and brentuximab vedotin exposure varied. Study results and caveats: Reports indicated that newly diagnosed patients had lower baseline TCR diversity than healthy donors did.

Only in-frame clones appear in the TCRdb table, and some are missing; sequencing was by immunoSEQ multiplex PCR. The sample carries about 21,000 clones, 60% to 80% recorded once. V lost 4 bases and J lost 5; bases outside the gene matches: 8. The CDR3 sequence is 16 residues long. Germline V gene data show CDR1 as SGHRS and CDR2 as YFSETQ. With respect to this clone: Its specificity is not known.

This receptor was obtained from a human donor with classical Hodgkin lymphoma. The starting material was peripheral blood mononuclear cells (PBMCs), obtained before the fourth cycle of nivolumab. The chain couples TRBV5-1 to TRBJ2-5; the match to TRBD2 covers 13 bases. Here the CDR3 DNA reads TGCGCCAGCAGCCCCTTAGGACTAGCGGGGGTTGAGACCCAGTACTTC. It is translated as CASSPLGLAGVETQYF.